This is a list of T cell receptor beta chains from one sample in a study of CD8+ T cells in alopecia areata. Some clones are missing from TCRdb's copy, which holds only in-frame ones; the method was immunoSEQ multiplex PCR. The sample carries approximately 200,000 clones, 60% to 70% recorded once. The sequencing used CD4+ T cells sorted from blood, collected at week 4, from a patient treated with tofacitinib. The source of these receptors is a human donor with alopecia areata. Both conserved end residues are part of each CDR3. D genes are given only for firm matches. Size is stated for part of the rows, as once, few or many counts, or as a class when the clone is expanded.

D gene	V gene	J gene	clone size	CDR3 protein	CDR3 DNA
.	TRBV7-8	TRBJ1-2	.	CASSLIQHYGYTF	TGTGCCAGCAGCTTAATCCAGCACTATGGCTACACCTTC
.	TRBV7-9	TRBJ1-2	.	CASSPLDKDGYTF	TGTGCCAGCAGCCCCCTCGATAAGGATGGCTACACCTTC
.	TRBV27	TRBJ1-6	few	CASRGGYNSPLHF	TGTGCCAGCAGGGGTGGTTATAATTCACCCCTCCACTTT
.	TRBV29-1	TRBJ2-7	.	CGVEERIYEQYF	TGCGGCGTTGAAGAGCGAATCTACGAGCAGTACTTC
TRBD1	TRBV28	TRBJ2-7	.	CASSLTGTPYEQYF	TGTGCCAGCAGCTTGACAGGGACCCCCTACGAGCAGTACTTC
.	TRBV7-2	TRBJ2-1	.	CASSLAAYNEQFF	TGTGCCAGCAGCTTAGCCGCCTACAATGAGCAGTTCTTC
.	TRBV15	TRBJ1-1	few	CATSGKGNTEAFF	TGTGCCACCAGCGGAAAGGGGAACACTGAAGCTTTCTTT
.	TRBV28	TRBJ1-1	.	CASSLFPSATGAFF	TGTGCCAGCAGTTTATTCCCTTCCGCCACAGGCGCTTTCTTT
TRBD2	TRBV4-1	TRBJ2-2	few	CASSPTLAGVPTGELFF	TGCGCCAGCAGCCCGACACTAGCGGGGGTTCCCACCGGGGAGCTGTTTTTT
.	TRBV5-1	TRBJ2-4	once	CASSLGPEADIQYF	TGCGCCAGCAGCTTAGGGCCGGAAGCCGACATTCAGTACTTC
TRBD1	TRBV10-3	TRBJ2-5	few	CAISEMHRGKEETQYF	TGTGCCATCAGTGAAATGCACAGGGGAAAGGAAGAGACCCAGTACTTC
.	TRBV29-1	TRBJ2-2	.	CSVEGRPTGELFF	TGCAGCGTTGAGGGCAGGCCCACCGGGGAGCTGTTTTTT
.	TRBV9	TRBJ1-2	.	CASSVEAGNYGYTF	TGTGCCAGCAGCGTAGAAGCAGGCAACTATGGCTACACCTTC
TRBD1	TRBV25-1	TRBJ2-3	.	CASSRGTGRTDTQYF	TGTGCCAGCAGTAGGGGGACAGGTCGCACAGATACGCAGTATTTT
TRBD1	TRBV29-1	TRBJ2-7	.	CSASGTGGYEQYF	TGCAGCGCCTCCGGGACAGGGGGCTACGAGCAGTACTTC
.	TRBV5-1	TRBJ2-5	.	CASSLAGEKGTQYF	TGCGCCAGCAGCTTGGCTGGAGAGAAAGGAACCCAGTACTTC
.	TRBV5-1	TRBJ2-3	.	CASSPLGGSTDTQYF	TGCGCCAGCAGCCCGCTGGGGGGCTCGACAGATACGCAGTATTTT